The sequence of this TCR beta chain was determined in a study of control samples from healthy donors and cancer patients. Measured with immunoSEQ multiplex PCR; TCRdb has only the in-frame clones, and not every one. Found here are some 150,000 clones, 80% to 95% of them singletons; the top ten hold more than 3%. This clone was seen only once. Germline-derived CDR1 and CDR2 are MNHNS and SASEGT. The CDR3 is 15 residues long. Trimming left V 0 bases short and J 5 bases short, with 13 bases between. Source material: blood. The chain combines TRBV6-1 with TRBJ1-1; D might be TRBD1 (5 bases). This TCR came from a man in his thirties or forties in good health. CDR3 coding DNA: TGTGCCAGCAGTGAAGCGGAGTCCCGGGGGACTGAAGCTTTCTTT. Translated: CASSEAESRGTEAFF.